This section outlines one T cell receptor beta chain sequence together with its context. Antigen: not known. This CDR3 has 14 residues. The ends were cut back, 9 bases at V and 4 bases at J, with 18 bases in the middle. Germline V gene lookup returns CDR1 LNHDA and CDR2 SQIVND (reference sequence). The sample comes from a study of vaccination and CD4 T cells after COVID-19. As for the study in general: Ranging from 14 to 241, the interval between dose two and post-vaccine sampling had a median of approximately 70 days.

Treatment indicated: roughly 10-day PBMC culture with coronavirus spike peptide pools or control peptides (ViraFEST assay). Peptide pool stimulation in ViraFEST expanded antigen-specific T cells, whose TCRs were then sequenced. Cultured CD4+ T-cell DNA underwent Oncomine TCR Beta short-read sequencing. TCRdb used MiXCR to reprocess the PCR reads, holding one entry per CDR3 protein. There are 10,000 to 15,000 distinct CDR3 sequences in the sample; roughly 72% occur only once, and less than 10% lies in the top ten. The TCR sequence derives from a human donor who received a COVID-19 vaccine. The gene calls are TRBV19 and TRBJ2-5; D is possibly TRBD1 or TRBD2 (5 bases each). The source was CD4+ T cells from blood, cultured in vitro, collected after SARS-CoV-2 vaccination. As DNA, the CDR3 is TGTGCCAGCTCAACCGGGACCGAGGGAGAGACCCAGTACTTC. Amino acid sequence: CASSTGTEGETQYF.